One sample yielded the 6 T cell receptor beta chains listed below, sequenced in a study of T-cell reconstitution after alpha-beta-depleted transplantation in children. Using unique molecular identifiers, the investigators prepared the TCRbeta library. TCRdb re-called the PCR reads with MiXCR, one entry per CDR3 protein. The sample has over 3,500 distinct CDR3 sequences; about a quarter are singletons. The material sequenced was PBMCs, mostly from graft donor cells, taken 60 days after TCRalphabeta/CD19-depleted stem cell transplant. These receptors came from a boy under two years old who had a stem cell transplant for acute myeloid leukemia, so the T cells may come from the graft donor.

This clonotype is a singleton in its sample. V gene TRBV6-1 combines with J gene TRBJ2-6, with 8 positions matching TRBD1. Germline CDR1 reads MNHNS; CDR2 reads SASEGT. This CDR3 is built from 15 residues. Trimming took 4 bases from V and 4 from J; bases not matched to a gene: 3. CDR3 bases: TGTGCCAGCAGTGGACAGGGGAGAGGGGCCAACGTCCTGACTTTC. Its translation: CASSGQGRGANVLTF.

In its sample, this clonotype was seen many times. This sequence joins TRBV20-1 and TRBJ2-1; D is perhaps TRBD1 (6 bases). V was trimmed by 3 bases and J by 1 base, leaving 13 bases between them. Germline assignment: CDR1 DFQATT and CDR2 SNEGSKA (reference sequence). This CDR3 has 15 amino acids. CDR3 sequence (DNA): TGCAGTGCTAGTCCTACAGGGTGGTCCTACAATGAGCAGTTCTTC. Encoded protein: CSASPTGWSYNEQFF.

The chain couples TRBV20-1 to TRBJ2-7; 10 bases match TRBD2. This CDR3 is 14 amino acids long. Germline CDR1 is DFQATT and CDR2 is SNEGSKA (reference sequence). V was clipped by 5 bases and J by 0 bases; unmatched bases: 4. The CDR3 nucleotides read TGCAGTGCTTCTAGCGGGGGTTACTCCTACGAGCAGTACGTC. Translating it yields CSASSGGYSYEQYV.

This clonotype was found many times. A much more abundant neighbour one base away suggests this may be a read error. The rearrangement links TRBV20-1 to TRBJ2-7, with 7 bases that match TRBD2. This CDR3 has 17 amino acids. CDR1 and CDR2 from the germline V gene are DFQATT and SNEGSKA (reference sequence). The CDR3 loop is CCARDLNRLARAYEQYV. In nucleotides, the CDR3 is TGCTGTGCTAGAGATCTAAATCGACTAGCTAGGGCCTACGAGCAGTACGTC.

This clonotype came up many times. The chain links TRBV20-1 to TRBJ1-3; D may be TRBD1 (6 bases). Germline V lookup: CDR1 DFQATT, CDR2 SNEGSKA (reference sequence). Deletions cut 6 bases from V and 2 bases from J, with 14 bases between. This CDR3 spans 14 amino acids. CDR3 nucleotides: TGCAGTGCGACAAGACAGGCCCCTGGAAACACCATATATTTT. Translation: CSATRQAPGNTIYF.

The rearrangement uses TRBV7-8 and TRBJ2-5, with 7 bases that match TRBD1. V lost 5 bases to trimming and J lost 0 bases; unmatched junction nucleotides: 3. This CDR3 region has 14 residues. Per the germline V gene, CDR1 is SGHVS and CDR2 is FQNEAQ. CDR3 nucleotide sequence: TGTGCCAGCAGCCCGGGACAGCACCAAGAGACCCAGTACTTC. The encoded protein is CASSPGQHQETQYF.